This TCR beta chain was sequenced for a study of tumor and adjacent non-tumor tissue in lung cancer. Study-level background: On average, productive TCRbeta reads reached some 4.4 million per sample. Study results and caveats: Normal lung showed higher cumulative top 100 clone frequency than tumor.

Concerning this clonotype itself: The antigen remains undetermined. One base away lies a much larger clone, so this may be a sequencing read error.

This CDR3 region has 13 residues. Looked up from germline, CDR1 is MNHNS and CDR2 is SASEGT. Three rounds of nested PCR, following a modified ARM-PCR protocol, produced the TCRbeta library. MiXCR was run by TCRdb on the multiplex PCR reads, yielding one entry per CDR3 protein. Among over 110,000 distinct CDR3 sequences listed, around 65% were seen once. No cell sorting was done before RNA was extracted from the tissue. Newly diagnosed lung cancer patients had thoracic surgery in China, August–late 2014, without prior chemotherapy. The rearrangement uses TRBV6-1 and TRBJ2-7, with no clear D. The receptor was derived from a man between 60 and 75 years old with small cell lung cancer. The source material was lung tumor tissue. The CDR3 bases are TGTGCCGGCAGTGAAGACGCAGCCTACGAGCAGTACGTC. It codes for CAGSEDAAYEQYV.